These 8 T cell receptor beta chains share one sample of origin, sequenced in a study of T cell responses to AZD1222 COVID-19 vaccine. Repertoires were generated with immunoSEQ multiplex PCR, while TCRdb's copy carries only in-frame clones and drops some. The data contain more than 110,000 clones, over 85% of them singletons. Sequencing used peripheral blood, obtained on day 0 of AZD1222 vaccination. These receptors came from an adult in good health.

V is TRBV7-6 and J is TRBJ2-1, with 8 bases identical to TRBD2. V lost 2 bases to trimming and J lost 4 bases; unmatched junction nucleotides: 7. CDR1 and CDR2 (germline): SGHVS, FNYEAQ. The CDR3 sequence is 16 residues long. DNA for the CDR3: TGTGCCAGCAGCTTAAGTCGGGAGGGCGGTTACAATGAGCAGTTCTTC. Translation gives CASSLSREGGYNEQFF.

This chain links TRBV5-1 with TRBJ2-2, with D uncertain. The ends were cut back, 1 base at V and 2 bases at J, with 12 bases in the middle. This CDR3 comprises 16 residues. CDR1 is SGHRS, CDR2 YFSETQ, per germline. The CDR3 DNA follows: TGCGCCAGCAGCTTGTATACGGCAATCAACACCGGGGAGCTGTTTTTT. Amino acids: CASSLYTAINTGELFF.

This clone was observed a handful of times. V usage is TRBV28 and J usage is TRBJ2-7; D is unclear. Trimming pared 0 bases from V and 0 bases from J, leaving 9 bases between. Looked up from germline, CDR1 is MDHEN and CDR2 is SYDVKM. The CDR3 extends over 15 amino acids. In nucleotides, the CDR3 is TGTGCCAGCAGTTTATGGACTCGGCGCTCCTACGAGCAGTACTTC. It translates to CASSLWTRRSYEQYF.

V gene TRBV7-7 combines with J gene TRBJ2-1, with 8 bases matching TRBD2. Germline V gene lookup returns CDR1 SSHAT and CDR2 FNYEAQ (reference sequence). The CDR3 contains 15 residues. The V and J ends lost 4 bases and 5 bases, in that order; junction bases with no gene match: 7. The CDR3 loop reads CASSSGLAPDNEQFF. The CDR3 DNA reads TGTGCCAGCAGCTCCGGACTAGCCCCAGACAATGAGCAGTTCTTC. Supplemented by reference TRBV7-7 and TRBJ2-1, the full variable domain reads GAGVSQSPRYKVTKRGQDVTLRCDPISSHATLYWYQQALGQGPEFLTYFNYEAQPDKSGLPSDRFSAERPEGSISTLTIQRTEQRDSAMYRCASSSGLAPDNEQFFGPGTRLTVL.

This chain links TRBV7-9 with TRBJ2-5, with TRBD2 identical over 12 bases. Germline V CDR1 and CDR2: SEHNR, FQNEAQ (reference sequence). This CDR3 spans 17 amino acids. J was trimmed by 4 bases and V by 5 bases; bases with no gene match: 11. The CDR3 is CASSPLRSSGRAETQYF. The CDR3 DNA reads as TGTGCCAGCAGCCCCCTCCGGTCTAGCGGGAGGGCAGAGACCCAGTACTTC.

This clone was detected only once. The CDR3 loop reads CASSKGSGQGHSYNSPLHF. The CDR3 nucleotides are TGTGCCAGCAGCAAAGGGTCTGGGCAGGGCCACTCCTATAATTCACCCCTCCACTTT. This chain links TRBV21-1 with TRBJ1-6; the table's TRBD1 call for D was not verified on the DNA. TRBV21-1 is a known pseudogene. This CDR3 comprises 19 residues.

The chain couples TRBV19 to TRBJ1-5; the match to TRBD1 covers 7 bases. This CDR3 is built from 17 residues. Per the germline V gene, CDR1 is LNHDA and CDR2 is SQIVND (reference sequence). After removal of 5 bases from V and 0 bases from J, the junction contained 10 bases not matched to a gene. The CDR3, as DNA: TGTGCCAGTAGTCAGACAGGGAGGGGGTATAGCAATCAGCCCCAGCATTTT. Its translation is CASSQTGRGYSNQPQHF.

The chain carries TRBV5-1 and TRBJ2-1; 9 bases map to TRBD2. Trimming removed 5 bases from V and 5 bases from J; junction bases left unmatched: 8. CDR1 SGHRS and CDR2 YFSETQ come from the germline V gene. This CDR3 is built from 15 residues. The chain's CDR3 is CASSARAGGDNEQFF. In DNA, the CDR3 is TGCGCCAGCAGTGCACGGGCGGGAGGGGACAATGAGCAGTTCTTC.